One sample yielded the 14 T cell receptor beta chains listed below, sequenced in a study of CD8+ T cells in alopecia areata. It was cDNA, reverse transcribed from extracted RNA, that served as the sequencing template. Sequenced by immunoSEQ multiplex PCR; TCRdb stores in-frame clones only, minus some. The sample records around 140,000 clones, about 59% being singletons. As for treatment: oral pan-JAK inhibitor, 5-10 mg twice daily. This specimen was CD8+ T cells sorted from blood, taken at week 4, from a patient treated with tofacitinib. The receptors originated from a human donor with alopecia areata.

V is TRBV5-6 and J is TRBJ2-1; 8 bases match TRBD1. In germline, CDR1 is SGHDT, CDR2 YYEEEE. The CDR3 spans 15 residues. V dropped 4 bases and J dropped 6; count of bases not matched to a gene: 9. CDR3 residues: CASSPQGAGFNEQFF. The CDR3 DNA follows: TGTGCCAGCAGCCCCCAGGGGGCGGGATTCAATGAGCAGTTCTTC.

The chain links TRBV7-9 to TRBJ2-7; no clear D. The length of the CDR3 is 14 residues. CDR1 is SEHNR, CDR2 FQNEAQ, per germline (reference sequence). The V gene lost 5 bases and the J gene lost 0 bases, with 11 bases spanning the gap. CDR3 coding DNA: TGTGCCAGCAGCAACAGCGAGAGCTCCTACGAGCAGTACTTC. This codes for CASSNSESSYEQYF.

This clone was detected a few times. V is TRBV5-1 and J is TRBJ2-1; the match to TRBD2 covers 14 bases. Germline V gives CDR1 SGHRS, CDR2 YFSETQ. The ends lost 4 bases at V and 0 bases at J; junction bases unmatched: 6. CDR3 length: 18 amino acids. The chain's CDR3 is CASSQGLAGAYSYNEQFF. The CDR3 coding sequence is TGCGCCAGCAGCCAGGGACTAGCGGGGGCGTACTCCTACAATGAGCAGTTCTTC.

V and J are TRBV19 and TRBJ1-5; 10 nucleotides match TRBD1. The germline gives CDR1 LNHDA, CDR2 SQIVND (reference sequence). There are 15 residues in the CDR3. V lost 3 bases to trimming and J lost 2 bases; unmatched junction nucleotides: 1. CDR3 amino acids: CASSIGTGGNQPQHF. The CDR3 DNA sequence: TGTGCCAGTAGTATCGGGACAGGGGGCAATCAGCCCCAGCATTTT.

This rearrangement joins TRBV7-9 to TRBJ2-7, with no clear D. The CDR3 loop spans 15 amino acids. Germline CDR1 and CDR2: SEHNR and FQNEAQ (reference sequence). V was shortened by 3 bases and J by 5 bases, with 17 bases between the two germline ends. CDR3 nucleotide sequence: TGTGCCAGCAGCTTCGGATCGACCGCCGTCGACGAGCAGTACTTC. Translation gives CASSFGSTAVDEQYF.

The chain recombines TRBV4-1 with TRBJ2-7; tentatively, D is TRBD2 (6 bases). The CDR3 is 14 amino acids. V lost 1 base and J lost 4, with 11 bases in between. Germline V gene sequence: CDR1 MGHRA, CDR2 YSYEKL. Here the CDR3 reads CASSQGGLDYEQYF. The CDR3 nucleotides read TGCGCCAGCAGCCAAGGGGGACTGGATTACGAGCAGTACTTC.

The V gene is TRBV27, the J gene TRBJ2-1; either TRBD1 or TRBD2 may fit D (5 bases each). V was trimmed by 5 bases and J by 4 bases, leaving 9 bases between them. The CDR3 sequence is 13 residues long. Germline values: CDR1 MNHEY, CDR2 SMNVEV (reference sequence). The CDR3 sequence is CASSGGYYNEQFF. The DNA of the CDR3 is TGTGCCAGCAGTGGGGGATATTACAATGAGCAGTTCTTC.

This clone was found once. As DNA, the CDR3 is TGTGCCAGCAGCGCCCAGGGGCCCTCTAGCACAGATACGCAGTATTTT. Translated, it gives CASSAQGPSSTDTQYF. The rearrangement joins TRBV9 to TRBJ2-3; D might be TRBD1 (6 bases). Germline V gene sequence: CDR1 SGDLS, CDR2 YYNGEE. The CDR3 runs 16 residues. Trimming shortened V by 3 bases and J by 0 bases, and 14 bases separated the two germline ends. The variable domain in full, completed from reference TRBV9 and TRBJ2-3, reads DSGVTQTPKHLITATGQRVTLRCSPRSGDLSVYWYQQSLDQGLQFLIQYYNGEERAKGNILERFSAQQFPDLHSELNLSSLELGDSALYFCASSAQGPSSTDTQYFGPGTRLTVL.

The rearrangement links TRBV5-6 to TRBJ2-7; D ambiguous. Germline lookup yields CDR1 SGHDT and CDR2 YYEEEE. The CDR3 has 11 residues. Trimming took 4 bases from V and 2 from J, leaving 4 bases between them. CDR3 DNA: TGTGCCAGCAGCACGGCCTACGAGCAGTACTTC. Amino acids: CASSTAYEQYF.

The J gene is TRBJ2-5, the V gene TRBV5-1; 9 bases match TRBD1. This CDR3 has 16 amino acids. V dropped 2 bases and J dropped 3; count of bases not matched to a gene: 8. The germline V gene has CDR1 SGHRS and CDR2 YFSETQ. The CDR3 nucleotides read TGCGCCAGCAGCTTAAAATCCGGGACAGGGAAAGAGACCCAGTACTTC. Protein product: CASSLKSGTGKETQYF.

This clone was seen a handful of times. J is TRBJ2-2 and V is TRBV19; D is possibly TRBD1 or TRBD2 (5 bases each). The CDR3 consists of 16 residues. Deletions cut 5 bases from V and 5 bases from J, with 18 bases between. The germline gives CDR1 LNHDA, CDR2 SQIVND (reference sequence). CDR3 in DNA: TGTGCCAGTAGTGAGGGACCTGCTTTTATGACCGGGGAGCTGTTTTTT. Translating gives CASSEGPAFMTGELFF.

The gene calls are TRBV5-4 and TRBJ1-2, with D possibly being TRBD1 (6 bases). The V gene's germline CDR1 is SGHNT and CDR2 YYREEE (reference sequence). Trimming left V 4 bases short and J 4 bases short, with 8 bases between. This CDR3 contains 12 residues. The CDR3 coding sequence is TGTGCCAGCAGCGGGGGCGCCTATGGCTACACCTTC. This translates into CASSGGAYGYTF.

Comments on this clone: Other DNA sequences in the same sample also yield this CDR3. The rearrangement joins TRBV5-1 to TRBJ2-7; D gene uncertain. Trimming left V 0 bases short and J 2 bases short, with 9 bases between. This CDR3 spans 14 amino acids. Germline CDR1 and CDR2: SGHRS and YFSETQ. The CDR3 DNA reads as TGCGCCAGCAGCTTGGACTGGGGTCCCTACGAGCAGTACTTC. Its translation: CASSLDWGPYEQYF. The full variable domain, in which reference TRBV5-1 and TRBJ2-7 provide the parts outside the CDR3, is KAGVTQTPRYLIKTRGQQVTLSCSPISGHRSVSWYQQTPGQGLQFLFEYFSETQRNKGNFPGRFSGRQFSNSRSEMNVSTLELGDSALYLCASSLDWGPYEQYFGPGTRLTVT.

This chain uses TRBV9 with TRBJ2-7; 8 nucleotides align to TRBD1. CDR3 length: 14 residues. The V and J ends lost 0 bases and 5 bases, in that order; junction bases with no gene match: 4. Germline V gene data show CDR1 as SGDLS and CDR2 as YYNGEE. The CDR3: CASSVAGGGHEQYF. The CDR3 DNA is TGTGCCAGCAGCGTAGCAGGGGGCGGACACGAGCAGTACTTC. Looking up the rest from reference TRBV9 and TRBJ2-7 gives the full variable domain: DSGVTQTPKHLITATGQRVTLRCSPRSGDLSVYWYQQSLDQGLQFLIQYYNGEERAKGNILERFSAQQFPDLHSELNLSSLELGDSALYFCASSVAGGGHEQYFGPGTRLTVT.